This T cell receptor (beta chain) was sequenced during a study of control samples from healthy donors and cancer patients. The CDR3 spans 15 residues. CDR1 SGHVS and CDR2 FNYEAQ come from the germline V gene. V was shortened by 1 base and J by 8 bases, with 14 bases between the two germline ends. The protocol was immunoSEQ multiplex PCR, while the TCRdb copy is restricted to in-frame clones and leaves out a portion. The table includes roughly 120,000 clones, 88% detected once. The specimen was PBMCs. The source is a woman aged 55-70 years with lung cancer. The gene calls are TRBV7-6 and TRBJ1-4, with D maybe TRBD1 (5 bases). The CDR3 DNA reads as TGTGCCAGCAGCTTAGGGCCCACCGGGGGAGAAAAACTGTTTTTT. It yields the protein CASSLGPTGGEKLFF.